The rows below give T cell receptor beta chains drawn from one sample of a study of T cells in Graves' hyperthyroidism and ophthalmopathy. TCRdb re-derived calls from the multiplex PCR reads in MiXCR, one entry per CDR3 protein. The sample contains 610,000 or so distinct CDR3 sequences, under 60% of which appear only once. Material for sequencing was peripheral blood or thyroid tissue (not recorded which). The receptor source for this set is a young woman with Graves' hyperthyroidism. Both conserved end residues are part of each CDR3. Each record gives: J gene, clone size, V gene, D gene, CDR3 DNA, CDR3 protein. The D gene is left open where the match is weak. Only some rows state a clone size, as once, few, many or a class for expanded clones.

>TRBJ1-1|-|TRBV6-1|-
TGTGCCAGCAGTGAAATGAATGCTGAAGCTTTCTTT
CASSEMNAEAFF
>TRBJ2-5|-|TRBV29-1|TRBD2
TGCAGCGTGAGGGAGCGGGAGGGCCTAGAGACCCAGTACTTC
CSVREREGLETQYF
>TRBJ2-3|many|TRBV15|-
TGTGCCACCAGCCCTACGGGCACAAACACAGATACGCAGTATTTT
CATSPTGTNTDTQYF
>TRBJ1-5|many|TRBV20-1|-
TGCAGCGGGAGCGGGGGTCTTGATCAGCCCCAGCATTTT
CSGSGGLDQPQHF
>TRBJ1-5|-|TRBV19|TRBD1
TGTGCCAGTAGCCCAGACAGGGGCGGTCAGCCCCAGCATTTT
CASSPDRGGQPQHF
>TRBJ1-1|few|TRBV4-2|TRBD1
TGTGCCAGCACCCAAAGGGACAGCTGGAACACTGAAGCTTTCTTT
CASTQRDSWNTEAFF
>TRBJ1-5|-|TRBV29-1|-
TGCAGCGCTCACGGGTTGTACAATGAGCCCCAGCATTTT
CSAHGLYNEPQHF
>TRBJ1-2|-|TRBV15|-
TGTGCCGCCAGCAGAGACCCTTATAACTATGGCTACGCCTTC
CAASRDPYNYGYAF
>TRBJ1-1|-|TRBV2|TRBD1
TGTGCCAGCAGGCCAGGGGGCCCTAGGAACACTGAAGCTTTCTTT
CASRPGGPRNTEAFF
>TRBJ1-1|-|TRBV7-9|-
TGTGCCAGCAGCCTGCCGGGTGGTGAAGCTTTCTTT
CASSLPGGEAFF
>TRBJ2-7|-|TRBV7-9|TRBD2
TGTGCCAGCAGCATCTCCGGGACTAGTTCTGCCGAGCAGTACTTC
CASSISGTSSAEQYF
>TRBJ2-1|few|TRBV20-1|TRBD1
TGCAGTGGCGGGGACAGGGTTTTGAATGAGCAGTTCTTC
CSGGDRVLNEQFF
>TRBJ1-1|many|TRBV29-1|-
TGCAGCGGGGGGGTAATGAACACTGAAGCTTTCTTT
CSGGVMNTEAFF